Listed here are 27 T cell receptor beta chains from one sample, sequenced in a study of blood T cell repertoires in COVID-19. Sequencing used immunoSEQ multiplex PCR; TCRdb keeps in-frame clones, though not all of them. The data show fewer than 300,000 clones, 90% seen once. The sample taken for sequencing was PBMCs or T cells enriched from blood (not recorded which). The receptor set was obtained from a woman aged 30 to 39 who had recovered from COVID-19.

This chain joins TRBV15 and TRBJ1-2, with 8 nucleotides matching TRBD1. CDR1 is LNHNV and CDR2 is YYDKDF in the germline V gene (reference sequence). The V and J ends lost 0 bases and 8 bases, in that order; junction bases with no gene match: 14. The CDR3 extends over 17 amino acids. The CDR3 nucleotides read TGTGCCACCAGCAGAGATGCCGGGACAGGTCGTCGGGGCGGCTACACCTTC. It codes for CATSRDAGTGRRGGYTF. Combining the CDR3 with reference TRBV15 and TRBJ1-2 gives the whole variable domain DAMVIQNPRYQVTQFGKPVTLSCSQTLNHNVMYWYQQKSSQAPKLLFHYYDKDFNNEADTPDNFQSRRPNTSFCFLDIRSPGLGDTAMYLCATSRDAGTGRRGGYTFGSGTRLTVV.

J is TRBJ1-1 and V is TRBV7-9; D is unclear. CDR3 length: 10 amino acids. With 6 bases removed from V and 7 bases from J, the gap between germline ends came to 6 bases. Germline-derived CDR1 and CDR2 are SEHNR and FQNEAQ (reference sequence). The DNA for the CDR3 is TGTGCCAGCAGGTTCAGTGAAGCTTTCTTT. Amino acid sequence: CASRFSEAFF.

The chain is built from TRBV19 and TRBJ2-6, with no clear D. V lost 4 bases and J 1 base, leaving 11 bases between the germline ends. CDR3 length: 16 amino acids. Germline V gene lookup returns CDR1 LNHDA and CDR2 SQIVND (reference sequence). CDR3: CASSTFSGSGANVLTF. The CDR3, as DNA: TGTGCCAGTAGTACATTTTCAGGTTCTGGGGCCAACGTCCTGACTTTC.

V and J are TRBV6-5 and TRBJ2-7, with TRBD1 matching 7 bases. The CDR3 consists of 16 residues. CDR1 and CDR2 (germline): MNHEY, SVGAGI. V lost 0 bases and J lost 4; bases outside the gene matches: 9. The CDR3 nucleotides are TGTGCCAGCAGTTACTCGGGGACAGTACTTCGATACGAGCAGTACTTC. It translates to CASSYSGTVLRYEQYF.

The rearrangement uses TRBV19 and TRBJ1-5; TRBD1 matches at 10 bases. Germline V gives CDR1 LNHDA, CDR2 SQIVND (reference sequence). This CDR3 comprises 13 residues. J lost 5 bases, V lost 5 bases, and 0 bases had no gene match. This CDR3 is CASSGTGDQPQHF. The CDR3 nucleotides read TGTGCCAGTAGTGGGACAGGGGATCAGCCCCAGCATTTT.

This clone showed up just once. The chain uses TRBV6-5 and TRBJ2-1; perhaps TRBD1 as D (5 bases). Per the germline V gene, CDR1 is MNHEY and CDR2 is SVGAGI. This CDR3 is 13 amino acids long. V was cut by 7 bases and J by 3 bases, with 10 bases left in between. This chain's CDR3 is CASTRASYNEQFF. CDR3 DNA: TGTGCCAGCACCAGGGCCAGCTACAATGAGCAGTTCTTC.

The chain links TRBV2 to TRBJ2-3, with D tentatively TRBD2 (6 bases). Trimming removed 6 bases at V and 1 base at J, with 14 bases between. Germline CDR1 and CDR2: SNHLY and FYNNEI. The CDR3 spans 15 residues. The CDR3 coding sequence is TGTGCCAGCAGGCCCCAGGGACTCGGCACAGATACGCAGTATTTT. It codes for CASRPQGLGTDTQYF.

This rearrangement joins TRBV24-1 to TRBJ2-1; TRBD2 matches at 8 bases. The CDR3 runs to 15 residues. Trimming removed 4 bases from V and 3 bases from J; junction bases left unmatched: 4. The germline gives CDR1 KGHDR, CDR2 SFDVKD. The CDR3 nucleotides are TGTGCCACCAGTGAAGCGGGGGATCTCTACAATGAGCAGTTCTTC. Amino acids: CATSEAGDLYNEQFF.

V and J are TRBV7-9 and TRBJ2-6, with D maybe TRBD2 (5 bases). Between the trimmed V and J ends, which lost 4 bases and 1 base, there was a span of 5 bases. This CDR3 is 14 amino acids long. Germline lookup yields CDR1 SEHNR and CDR2 FQNEAQ (reference sequence). The DNA of the CDR3 is TGTGCCAGCAGCTCGGGGTCTGGGGCCAACGTCCTGACTTTC. Translating it yields CASSSGSGANVLTF.

V and J are TRBV29-1 and TRBJ2-7; 9 bases line up with TRBD1. The CDR3 loop spans 12 amino acids. Per the germline V gene, CDR1 is SQVTM and CDR2 is ANQGSEA. The junction had 5 bases not matched to a gene; V was cut back by 7 bases and J by 4 bases. Here the CDR3 DNA reads TGCAGCGCCCGGGACAGGGAGTACGAGCAGTACTTC. This codes for CSARDREYEQYF.

CDR3 in amino acids: CASSDRGTYEQYF. The CDR3 nucleotides are TGTGCCAGCAGTGACAGGGGGACCTACGAGCAGTACTTC. The chain has TRBV2 and TRBJ2-7; 7 positions agree with TRBD1. J was trimmed by 2 bases and V by 3 bases; bases with no gene match: 1. The CDR3 totals 13 residues. Per the germline V gene, CDR1 is SNHLY and CDR2 is FYNNEI. The complete variable domain, with remaining parts taken from reference TRBV2 and TRBJ2-7, reads EPEVTQTPSHQVTQMGQEVILRCVPISNHLYFYWYRQILGQKVEFLVSFYNNEISEKSEIFDDQFSVERPDGSNFTLKIRSTKLEDSAMYFCASSDRGTYEQYFGPGTRLTVT.

This chain uses TRBV6-1 with TRBJ1-2; a weak D match, TRBD1 (5 bases). V was shortened by 1 base and J by 2 bases, with 11 bases between the two germline ends. Germline-derived CDR1 and CDR2 are MNHNS and SASEGT. The CDR3 extends over 15 amino acids. The DNA of the CDR3 is TGTGCCAGCAGTGAAGGCAGGGCCCCAAACTATGGCTACACCTTC. Translated, it gives CASSEGRAPNYGYTF.

This clone has just a few counts. The rearrangement links TRBV2 to TRBJ2-1; TRBD1 matches 8 bases. V was clipped by 8 bases and J by 3 bases; unmatched bases: 6. The CDR3 loop spans 14 amino acids. The germline V gene has CDR1 SNHLY and CDR2 FYNNEI. The CDR3 nucleotides are TGTGCCAGCCGAGGACAGGGTAACTACAATGAGCAGTTCTTC. Translating it yields CASRGQGNYNEQFF.

The chain couples TRBV30 to TRBJ2-1, with D possibly matching TRBD2 (6 bases). This CDR3 has 15 residues. Germline values: CDR1 GTSNPN, CDR2 SVGIG (reference sequence). Trimming shortened V by 3 bases and J by 2 bases, and 14 bases separated the two germline ends. This CDR3 is CAWRPPGGAYNEQFF. The CDR3 DNA follows: TGTGCCTGGAGACCCCCCGGCGGGGCCTACAATGAGCAGTTCTTC.

The chain links TRBV29-1 to TRBJ1-1; no firm D call. The CDR3 runs to 14 residues. The V end lost 0 bases, the J end lost 7 bases, and 15 bases lay between the germline ends. Germline CDR1 is SQVTM and CDR2 is ANQGSEA. The CDR3 here is CSVEEGPGEIEAFF. The DNA for the CDR3 is TGCAGCGTTGAAGAAGGCCCCGGGGAGATTGAAGCTTTCTTT.

The gene calls are TRBV7-9 and TRBJ2-1; 12 nucleotides agree with TRBD1. Losses at the gene ends were 5 bases for V and 6 bases for J; bases not matched to a gene: 8. Germline loops: CDR1 SEHNR, CDR2 FQNEAQ (reference sequence). The CDR3 is made up of 16 amino acids. CDR3 protein: CASSRMGQGAVNEQFF. The CDR3 DNA reads TGTGCCAGCAGCCGAATGGGACAGGGGGCGGTCAATGAGCAGTTCTTC.

The V gene is TRBV7-3, the J gene TRBJ2-2; 8 bases match TRBD1. V lost 4 bases and J lost 7; bases outside the gene matches: 8. CDR1 and CDR2 from the germline V gene are SGHTA and FQGTGA. The CDR3 covers 15 residues. CDR3 DNA: TGTGCCAGCAGCTCCCTGACAGGGGTGAGCGGGGAGCTGTTTTTT. As protein: CASSSLTGVSGELFF.

This clone has just one count. The V call is TRBV19, the J call TRBJ2-1; 13 bases agree with TRBD2. Looked up from germline, CDR1 is LNHDA and CDR2 is SQIVND (reference sequence). This CDR3 region has 16 residues. Trimming removed 8 bases from V and 0 bases from J; junction bases left unmatched: 4. The CDR3 sequence is CASRTSGSTSYNEQFF. CDR3 sequence (DNA): TGTGCCAGTCGGACTAGCGGGAGTACCTCCTACAATGAGCAGTTCTTC.

The CDR3 bases are TGTGCCAGCAGCCTCTCGACAGCCCGAAGCGATCAGCCCCAGCATTTT. Translating gives CASSLSTARSDQPQHF. V is TRBV7-2 and J is TRBJ1-5; D possibly corresponds to TRBD1 (5 bases). Trimming took 5 bases from V and 5 from J, leaving 19 bases between them. The CDR3 consists of 16 residues. Looked up from germline, CDR1 is SGHTA and CDR2 is FQGNSA.

J is TRBJ2-3 and V is TRBV27; D is perhaps TRBD1 (7 bases). This CDR3 comprises 16 residues. Trimming removed 3 bases from V and 7 bases from J, with 20 bases in between. Germline V lookup: CDR1 MNHEY, CDR2 SMNVEV (reference sequence). Here the CDR3 reads CASSFGGTAMGNTQYF. DNA of the CDR3: TGTGCCAGCAGTTTTGGAGGGACAGCCATGGGAAATACGCAGTATTTT.

The chain is built from TRBV29-1 and TRBJ2-6, with 10 nucleotides matching TRBD1. The CDR3 loop spans 16 amino acids. The trim removed 7 bases at V and 1 base at J, leaving 7 bases unmatched. The germline gives CDR1 SQVTM, CDR2 ANQGSEA. CDR3 coding DNA: TGCAGCGCTGGACAGGGGGTCAGGTCTGGGGCCAACGTCCTGACTTTC. Translation: CSAGQGVRSGANVLTF. Filled out from reference TRBV29-1 and TRBJ2-6, the complete variable domain reads SAVISQKPSRDICQRGTSLTIQCQVDSQVTMMFWYRQQPGQSLTLIATANQGSEATYESGFVIDKFPISRPNLTFSTLTVSNMSPEDSSIYLCSAGQGVRSGANVLTFGAGSRLTVL.

The chain employs TRBV24-1 and TRBJ2-1, with D perhaps TRBD2 (5 bases). Trimming took 6 bases from V and 8 from J, leaving 13 bases between them. Germline V lookup: CDR1 KGHDR, CDR2 SFDVKD. This CDR3 comprises 13 residues. Written as DNA, the CDR3 is TGTGCCACCAGTCTTCCCCGAGCGGATGAGCAGTTCTTC. As protein: CATSLPRADEQFF.

This clone has a single count. The chain links TRBV5-4 to TRBJ2-2; TRBD1 agrees at 9 bases. Germline V gene data show CDR1 as SGHNT and CDR2 as YYREEE (reference sequence). Unmatched junction bases numbered 12, after V lost 4 bases and J lost 2 bases. This CDR3 region has 18 residues. The CDR3: CASSRGVGQGPNTGELFF. The CDR3 coding sequence is TGTGCCAGCAGCCGTGGGGTAGGACAGGGGCCAAACACCGGGGAGCTGTTTTTT.

This clone was observed a single time. The chain uses TRBV29-1 and TRBJ1-1; the match to TRBD1 covers 7 bases. CDR1 and CDR2 from the germline V gene are SQVTM and ANQGSEA. V was pared by 2 bases and J by 5 bases, with 5 bases of the junction left unmatched. This CDR3 spans 13 amino acids. CDR3 in DNA: TGCAGCGTTGAACGGGACAGTAATACTGAAGCTTTCTTT. It codes for CSVERDSNTEAFF.

V and J are TRBV5-1 and TRBJ2-3; 13 bases fit TRBD2. This CDR3 contains 16 residues. The J segment lost 3 bases and the V segment lost 4 bases, leaving 5 bases of the junction unmatched. Germline V lookup: CDR1 SGHRS, CDR2 YFSETQ. In DNA, the CDR3 is TGCGCCAGCAGCACGGGGACTAGCGGGAAAACAGATACGCAGTATTTT. Translating it yields CASSTGTSGKTDTQYF.

The CDR3, as DNA: TGTGCCAGCAGTTACCACGGCGGGTTGGGGAATTCACCCCTCCACTTT. It specifies CASSYHGGLGNSPLHF. The chain carries TRBV6-5 and TRBJ1-6; D ambiguous. The CDR3 length is 16 residues. V was shortened by 2 bases and J by 7 bases, with 15 bases between the two germline ends. From germline, CDR1 is MNHEY and CDR2 SVGAGI.

V and J are TRBV5-1 and TRBJ2-7; TRBD2 matches at 13 bases. V lost 4 bases to trimming and J lost 2 bases; unmatched junction nucleotides: 6. Germline V gene sequence: CDR1 SGHRS, CDR2 YFSETQ. This CDR3 is 16 amino acids long. The CDR3 region is CASSVGLAGTPYEQYF. The CDR3 DNA follows: TGCGCCAGCAGCGTGGGACTAGCGGGAACACCCTACGAGCAGTACTTC. Together with reference TRBV5-1 and TRBJ2-7, the CDR3 gives the full variable domain: KAGVTQTPRYLIKTRGQQVTLSCSPISGHRSVSWYQQTPGQGLQFLFEYFSETQRNKGNFPGRFSGRQFSNSRSEMNVSTLELGDSALYLCASSVGLAGTPYEQYFGPGTRLTVT.